The 2 T cell receptor beta chains given below trace back to one sample, sequenced in a study of cytomegalovirus exposure and HLA in healthy donors. The PCR employed 60 Vbeta primers together with 13 Jbeta primers. Produced via immunoSEQ multiplex PCR; TCRdb's table is partial and in-frame only. This sample has fewer than 110,000 clones, with 60% to 85% found just once. Sequenced input: PBMCs. The receptors were sampled from a man aged 50-60 years in good health and CMV-seronegative.

The V gene is TRBV29-1, the J gene TRBJ1-2; 8 bases align to TRBD1. This CDR3 region has 15 residues. The germline gives CDR1 SQVTM, CDR2 ANQGSEA. The trim removed 4 bases at V and 0 bases at J, leaving 7 bases unmatched. The CDR3: CSVGGTGRPNYGYTF. CDR3 sequence (DNA): TGCAGCGTTGGAGGGACAGGCCGGCCTAACTATGGCTACACCTTC.

This clone was counted once. The chain employs TRBV5-1 and TRBJ1-4; D ambiguous. The ends were cut back, 2 bases at V and 3 bases at J, with 8 bases in the middle. CDR1 is SGHRS and CDR2 is YFSETQ in the germline V gene. CDR3 size: 14 residues. Here the CDR3 reads CASSLQQPNEKLFF. CDR3 DNA: TGCGCCAGCAGCTTACAACAGCCTAATGAAAAACTGTTTTTT.